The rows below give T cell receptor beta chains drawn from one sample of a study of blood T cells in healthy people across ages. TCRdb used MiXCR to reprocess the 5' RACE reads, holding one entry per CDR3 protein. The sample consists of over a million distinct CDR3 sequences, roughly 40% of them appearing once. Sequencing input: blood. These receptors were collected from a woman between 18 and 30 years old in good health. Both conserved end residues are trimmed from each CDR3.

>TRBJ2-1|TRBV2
ASRLSSASYNEQF
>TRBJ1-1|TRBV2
ASSEDRLSTEAF
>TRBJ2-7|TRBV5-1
ASSLRTSGGSMEQY
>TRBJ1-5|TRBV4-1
ASSQRGLNQPQH
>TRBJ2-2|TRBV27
ASSFSYTGELF
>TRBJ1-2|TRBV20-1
SARRGDHWGYT
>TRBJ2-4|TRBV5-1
ASSATTGDLAKNIQY
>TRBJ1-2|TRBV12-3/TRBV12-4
ASTGGDYGYT
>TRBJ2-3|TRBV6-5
ASSYRLGETSDTQY
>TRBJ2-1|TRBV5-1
ASSPGQGTEEQF
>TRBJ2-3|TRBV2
ASSVQATATSGGGGTDTQY
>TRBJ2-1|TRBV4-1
ASSQDPNYNNEQF
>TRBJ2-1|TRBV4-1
ASSQASGGDSNEQF
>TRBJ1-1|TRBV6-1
ASSEKGVRVNTEAF
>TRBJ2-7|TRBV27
ASAPEGASYEQY
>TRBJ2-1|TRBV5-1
ASSLMSGSAYNEQF
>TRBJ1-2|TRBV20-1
SAGGGSGNYGYT
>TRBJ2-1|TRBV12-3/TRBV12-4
ASRAGLATDNEQF
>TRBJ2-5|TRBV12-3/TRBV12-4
ASNKGAPGETQY
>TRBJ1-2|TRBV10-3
AISWEGNRDGYT
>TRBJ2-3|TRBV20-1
SAILNLAKSTDTQY
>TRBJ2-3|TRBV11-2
ASSSRTGREDTQY
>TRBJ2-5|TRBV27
ASRLRADSKEQY
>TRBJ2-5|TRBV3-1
ASVSDTQETQY